This T cell receptor (beta chain) was profiled in a study of beta chain features in type 1 diabetes. cDNA synthesis used the whole RNA isolate, giving expressed TCRB sequences. The repertoire was sequenced with immunoSEQ multiplex PCR; TCRdb's copy has only in-frame clones and lacks some. Of roughly 240,000 clones listed, around 24% were seen once; the top ten hold 0.012%. Regarding the study as a whole: Shorter TCRB CDR3s, moderately but significantly so, were found in Type 1 diabetes patients in all four CD4+ subsets.

As regards this clone: Its target is not known.

Looked up from germline, CDR1 is SGHRS and CDR2 is YFSETQ. After removal of 1 base from V and 9 bases from J, the junction contained 4 bases not matched to a gene. The CDR3 has 13 amino acids. Populations obtained by sorting all exceeded 95% purity. The J gene is TRBJ2-1, the V gene TRBV5-1; TRBD1 matches at 7 bases. Sequencing was performed on naive CD4+ T cells from blood. The clonotype was recovered from a woman younger than 45 with type 1 diabetes. CDR3: CASSLRPGGEQFF. CDR3 sequence (DNA): TGCGCCAGCAGCTTGAGACCAGGGGGTGAGCAGTTCTTC.